The 8 T cell receptor beta chains given below trace back to one sample, sequenced in a study of cytomegalovirus exposure and HLA in healthy donors. Only in-frame clones appear in the TCRdb table, and some are missing; sequencing was by immunoSEQ multiplex PCR. The sample yields some 170,000 clones, 86% seen once. Sample: PBMCs. The receptors here all came from a man aged 25-45 years in good health and CMV-seropositive.

V usage is TRBV28 and J usage is TRBJ1-2; weak D call: TRBD1 (5 bases). Trimming cost V 4 bases and J 4 bases, with 7 bases left between them. Germline CDR1 reads MDHEN; CDR2 reads SYDVKM. The CDR3 runs to 12 residues. The CDR3 loop reads CASSSGPYGYTF. As DNA, the CDR3 is TGTGCCAGCAGTTCGGGACCCTATGGCTACACCTTC.

The chain links TRBV4-1 to TRBJ2-3; 8 bases fit TRBD2. There are 16 residues in the CDR3. Germline V gene data show CDR1 as MGHRA and CDR2 as YSYEKL. The V and J ends lost 2 bases and 2 bases, in that order; junction bases with no gene match: 6. CDR3 bases: TGCGCCAGCAGCCAAAGGGCGGGGGGAAACACAGATACGCAGTATTTT. Amino acid sequence: CASSQRAGGNTDTQYF.

The chain links TRBV6-5 to TRBJ2-7, with 9 bases identical to TRBD1. Germline V gene data show CDR1 as MNHEY and CDR2 as SVGAGI. The CDR3 totals 16 residues. Trimming took 3 bases from V and 3 from J; bases not matched to a gene: 9. CDR3 bases: TGTGCCAGCAGTTATTCCCCGACAGGGGGGGTCTACGAGCAGTACTTC. Translated: CASSYSPTGGVYEQYF.

The V gene is TRBV19, the J gene TRBJ2-1; possible D gene TRBD1, 6 bases. V was cut by 5 bases and J by 6 bases, with 14 bases left in between. CDR1 is LNHDA and CDR2 is SQIVND in the germline V gene (reference sequence). The CDR3 loop spans 14 amino acids. CDR3 nucleotide sequence: TGTGCCAGTAGTGTACAGGGTACCGGCAATGAGCAGTTCTTC. As protein: CASSVQGTGNEQFF.

This chain joins TRBV5-4 and TRBJ1-2; D call uncertain. V was cut by 4 bases and J by 3 bases, with 13 bases left in between. Per the germline V gene, CDR1 is SGHNT and CDR2 is YYREEE (reference sequence). CDR3 length: 14 residues. CDR3 in amino acids: CASSVGGLYYGYTF. The CDR3 nucleotides are TGTGCCAGCAGCGTCGGTGGGCTGTACTATGGCTACACCTTC.

This clone was detected only once. The chain links TRBV7-3 to TRBJ2-2, with TRBD2 matching 13 bases. The J segment lost 5 bases and the V segment lost 3 bases, leaving 9 bases of the junction unmatched. The CDR3 sequence is 18 residues long. Germline CDR1 is SGHTA and CDR2 is FQGTGA. Written as DNA, the CDR3 is TGTGCCAGCAGCTTTAGCCCGGGGACTAGCGGGATGACCGGGGAGCTGTTTTTT. Translating it yields CASSFSPGTSGMTGELFF.

J is TRBJ2-4 and V is TRBV7-2; D gene ambiguous. This CDR3 is built from 17 residues. Germline assignment: CDR1 SGHTA and CDR2 FQGNSA. Trimming cost V 5 bases and J 4 bases, with 21 bases left between them. CDR3 residues: CASSLDFLTPPKNIQYF. For the CDR3, the DNA is TGTGCCAGCAGCCTCGACTTCCTAACGCCGCCTAAAAACATTCAGTACTTC.

The chain joins TRBV2 to TRBJ2-3; D gene unclear. This CDR3 spans 13 amino acids. V dropped 5 bases and J dropped 1 base, with 7 bases sitting between them. Germline CDR1 reads SNHLY; CDR2 reads FYNNEI. CDR3 in amino acids: CASSPPGTDTQYF. CDR3 in DNA: TGTGCCAGCAGTCCCCCAGGCACAGATACGCAGTATTTT.